Listed here are 10 T cell receptor beta chains from one sample, sequenced in a study of identical twins. TCRdb reprocessed the 5' RACE reads via MiXCR and lists one record per CDR3 protein. In the table there are some 660,000 distinct CDR3 sequences, 8.6% of which are singletons. The sample was also linked to a second study, of yellow fever vaccine responses in identical twins.

The sample was PBMCs. The receptors derive from a woman under 30 in good health.

The chain carries TRBV5-5 and TRBJ2-7, with 11 bases that match TRBD2. CDR1 is SGHKS and CDR2 is YYEKEE in the germline V gene (reference sequence). The CDR3 is 13 amino acids. V shed 9 bases and J 2 bases; nucleotides not matched to a gene: 4. The CDR3 DNA sequence: TGTGCCACCCAGACTAGCGGGGCCTACGAGCAGTACTTC. This sequence encodes CATQTSGAYEQYF.

The rearrangement joins TRBV4-2 to TRBJ2-4; D might be TRBD2 (5 bases). Germline loops: CDR1 LGHNA, CDR2 YNFKEQ. V was pared by 0 bases and J by 5 bases, with 23 bases between. CDR3 length equals 19 residues. CDR3 in amino acids: CASSQDFRRMMTGENIQYF. CDR3 coding DNA: TGTGCCAGCAGCCAAGATTTTCGGAGGATGATGACTGGAGAAAACATTCAGTACTTC.

This clonotype was seen ten or more times. The genes are TRBV14 and TRBJ2-1; no definite D call. CDR1 and CDR2 (germline): SGHDN, FVKESK. V lost 1 base and J lost 8, with 9 bases in between. The CDR3 loop spans 13 amino acids. CDR3: CASSQVRADEQFF. The CDR3 DNA reads TGTGCCAGCAGCCAAGTTCGGGCGGATGAGCAGTTCTTC.

This clonotype occurred a few times. The genes are TRBV9 and TRBJ2-1, with 12 bases aligning to TRBD2. After removal of 0 bases from V and 4 bases from J, the junction contained 5 bases not matched to a gene. The germline V gene encodes CDR1 SGDLS and CDR2 YYNGEE. This CDR3 has 17 amino acids. Here the CDR3 reads CASSVVGLAGRYNEQFF. The CDR3 bases are TGTGCCAGCAGCGTAGTAGGACTAGCGGGACGATACAATGAGCAGTTCTTC.

V gene TRBV28 combines with J gene TRBJ2-1; 10 nucleotides align to TRBD1. J lost 0 bases, V lost 3 bases, and 8 bases had no gene match. CDR1 is MDHEN and CDR2 is SYDVKM in the germline V gene. This CDR3 has 18 amino acids. This CDR3 reads CASSLGQGSFSSYNEQFF. CDR3 DNA: TGTGCCAGCAGTTTGGGACAGGGGTCATTCAGCTCCTACAATGAGCAGTTCTTC.

This clonotype was seen at least ten times. The chain's CDR3 is CASSPLGQGFFYGYTF. DNA for the CDR3: TGTGCCAGCAGCCCTCTTGGACAGGGGTTTTTCTATGGCTACACCTTC. The chain combines TRBV11-1 with TRBJ1-2, with 9 bases fitting TRBD1. In germline, CDR1 is SGHAT, CDR2 FQDESV (reference sequence). Losses at the gene ends were 5 bases for V and 4 bases for J; bases not matched to a gene: 11. The CDR3 covers 16 residues.

This clonotype was observed many times. This rearrangement joins TRBV7-9 to TRBJ2-1; D is unclear. V lost 5 bases and J lost 3, with 17 bases in between. The CDR3 length is 16 residues. From germline, CDR1 is SEHNR and CDR2 FQNEAQ (reference sequence). As DNA, the CDR3 is TGTGCCAGCAGCGACCTATGGTCAACATACTACAATGAGCAGTTCTTC. It yields the protein CASSDLWSTYYNEQFF. Full variable domain (remainder filled in from reference TRBV7-9 and TRBJ2-1): DTGVSQNPRHKITKRGQNVTFRCDPISEHNRLYWYRQTLGQGPEFLTYFQNEAQLEKSRLLSDRFSAERPKGSFSTLEIQRTEQGDSAMYLCASSDLWSTYYNEQFFGPGTRLTVL.

This clonotype came up a few times. The gene calls are TRBV29-1 and TRBJ2-2, with 9 bases aligning to TRBD1. V lost 1 base and J lost 6; bases outside the gene matches: 6. CDR1 SQVTM and CDR2 ANQGSEA come from the germline V gene. The CDR3 length is 15 residues. The CDR3 is CSVEGDRVSPGELFF. The CDR3 DNA is TGCAGCGTTGAAGGGGACAGGGTATCTCCCGGGGAGCTGTTTTTT.

This clonotype occurred many times. This rearrangement joins TRBV5-1 to TRBJ2-7; TRBD1 is a possible D gene (6 bases). CDR1 is SGHRS and CDR2 is YFSETQ in the germline V gene. The CDR3 length is 16 residues. V lost 1 base, J lost 2 bases, and 16 bases lay in between. The CDR3 is CASSLSRQELTYEQYF. CDR3 in DNA: TGCGCCAGCAGCTTGTCTAGACAGGAACTCACCTACGAGCAGTACTTC.

The table lists this clonotype with many counts. The chain joins TRBV5-1 to TRBJ1-3; no clear D. The CDR3 spans 15 residues. The germline V gene encodes CDR1 SGHRS and CDR2 YFSETQ. Trimming pared 0 bases from V and 1 base from J, leaving 8 bases between. CDR3 nucleotides: TGCGCCAGCAGCTTGGCCAGCCTTTCTGGAAACACCATATATTTT. As protein: CASSLASLSGNTIYF.